The source of this T cell receptor beta chain is a study of regulatory T cells in long-lasting Graves disease. Construction of the TCR beta libraries employed iRepertoire HTBI primers in conjunction with Arm-PCR of CDR3 regions. TCRdb processed the multiplex PCR reads anew with MiXCR; each CDR3 protein has one entry. The table shows about 370,000 distinct CDR3 sequences, with 15% occurring only once. The time point here: newly diagnosed GD, antithyroid drugs for less than 3 months. With RNA extracted from PBMCs as input, the TCR library was made. The guidelines of the American Thyroid Association were the basis for diagnosing Graves' disease. Patients hailed from an endocrinology department in Xi'an, China. This clonotype was counted at least ten times. Its antigen is still unknown. Regarding the study as a whole: The study found persistent patients shared more public clonotypes (roughly 3,000) than new patients (nearly 1,000). Repertoires from persistent disease leaned toward TRBV28, TRBJ1-2 and TRBJ2-5.

V shed 5 bases, J shed 4 bases, and the junction held 4 bases outside the gene matches. Germline assignment: CDR1 SGHVS and CDR2 FQNEAQ. The CDR3 is 13 residues long. The TCR comes from a female donor with Graves disease. The material sequenced was peripheral blood mononuclear cells (PBMCs), taken at new diagnosis, from a patient treated with antithyroid drugs. The chain employs TRBV7-8 and TRBJ2-5, with 7 bases matching TRBD2. CDR3 region: CASSPGTTETQYF. The CDR3 DNA reads TGTGCCAGCAGCCCGGGGACTACAGAGACCCAGTACTTC.